A single sample gave rise to the 27 T cell receptor beta chains below, sequenced in a study of identical twins. TCRdb re-derived calls from the 5' RACE reads in MiXCR, one entry per CDR3 protein. In the table there are about 200,000 distinct CDR3 sequences, roughly 7.1% of which are singletons. These records were also assigned to another study, of T cells expressing NK-cell markers.

The sequenced material came from CD8+ T cells sorted from blood. These receptors came from a woman aged 18-30 years in good health.

This clonotype came up a few times. The rearrangement joins TRBV7-8 to TRBJ2-3; the match to TRBD1 covers 9 bases. In germline, CDR1 is SGHVS, CDR2 FQNEAQ. The CDR3 is 16 amino acids. V gave up 4 bases and J gave up 2 bases; unmatched junction bases: 7. The CDR3 nucleotides are TGTGCCAGCAGCTCTACAACAGGGGGCACCACAGATACGCAGTATTTT. Translating gives CASSSTTGGTTDTQYF.

In its sample, this clonotype was seen a few times. In DNA form, the CDR3 reads TGTGCCAGTAGTATAACTAGCTGGGAGACCCAGTACTTC. Amino acids: CASSITSWETQYF. The chain combines TRBV19 with TRBJ2-5, with a tentative D call TRBD2 (6 bases). V was shortened by 2 bases and J by 5 bases, with 9 bases between the two germline ends. This CDR3 is 13 amino acids long. Germline V gives CDR1 LNHDA, CDR2 SQIVND (reference sequence).

This clonotype was picked up many times. The J gene is TRBJ2-3, the V gene TRBV30; TRBD2 matches at 8 bases. This CDR3 has 15 amino acids. The trim removed 3 bases at V and 0 bases at J, leaving 5 bases unmatched. Germline values: CDR1 GTSNPN, CDR2 SVGIG (reference sequence). The CDR3 region is CAWRDRLASTDTQYF. CDR3 nucleotide sequence: TGTGCCTGGAGAGACAGACTAGCGAGCACAGATACGCAGTATTTT.

There are many counts of this clonotype. This chain joins TRBV27 and TRBJ2-4, with D possibly being TRBD2 (7 bases). V dropped 1 base and J dropped 12 bases, with 10 bases sitting between them. Germline lookup yields CDR1 MNHEY and CDR2 SMNVEV (reference sequence). The CDR3 has 12 residues. DNA of the CDR3: TGTGCCAGCAGTTTATTGGGGGGGGCTCAGTACTTC. Protein sequence: CASSLLGGAQYF.

This clonotype has more than one count but fewer than ten. The V and J genes are TRBV9 and TRBJ2-3; 14 bases line up with TRBD2. CDR3 size: 17 residues. Germline CDR1 is SGDLS and CDR2 is YYNGEE. Trimming at V came to 4 bases and at J to 3 bases, leaving 7 bases not matched to a gene. The CDR3 DNA sequence: TGTGCCAGCAGCTCCCGGACTAGCGGGGGGCCAACAGATACGCAGTATTTT. It codes for CASSSRTSGGPTDTQYF.

This clonotype has more than one count but fewer than ten. This chain uses TRBV7-9 with TRBJ2-1; D unclear. Germline loops: CDR1 SEHNR, CDR2 FQNEAQ (reference sequence). Trimming cost V 3 bases and J 9 bases, with 12 bases left between them. The CDR3 length is 13 residues. The CDR3 coding sequence is TGTGCCAGCAGCTTGGCGTCGACACGTGAGCAGTTCTTC. This gives the protein CASSLASTREQFF. The variable domain in full, completed from reference TRBV7-9 and TRBJ2-1, reads DTGVSQNPRHKITKRGQNVTFRCDPISEHNRLYWYRQTLGQGPEFLTYFQNEAQLEKSRLLSDRFSAERPKGSFSTLEIQRTEQGDSAMYLCASSLASTREQFFGPGTRLTVL.

There are a few counts of this clonotype. The chain joins TRBV7-2 to TRBJ2-1, with 9 bases lining up with TRBD2. Germline CDR1 reads SGHTA; CDR2 reads FQGNSA. The CDR3 consists of 15 residues. V trimming: 3 bases; J trimming: 4 bases; junction bases outside the gene matches: 4. This CDR3 reads CASSFIAGDYNEQFF. CDR3 coding DNA: TGTGCCAGCAGCTTTATAGCGGGGGATTACAATGAGCAGTTCTTC.

The rearrangement links TRBV6-1 to TRBJ2-1, with a weak D call TRBD2 (6 bases). The germline gives CDR1 MNHNS, CDR2 SASEGT. Trimming left V 8 bases short and J 4 bases short, with 12 bases between. CDR3 size: 13 residues. The CDR3 DNA sequence: TGTGCCAGCGGGTCTAGCGCTTACAATGAGCAGTTCTTC. This encodes CASGSSAYNEQFF.

This clonotype has only a few counts. The chain uses TRBV20-1 and TRBJ2-7; no firm D call. The CDR3 is 14 residues long. Per germline, CDR1 DFQATT and CDR2 SNEGSKA (reference sequence). Trimming stripped 5 bases from V and 1 base from J, with 15 bases between. The DNA of the CDR3 is TGCAGTGCTCCAGGTCCTTTTGGTTCCTACGAGCAGTACTTC. Its translation: CSAPGPFGSYEQYF.

This clonotype appeared a few times. The chain has TRBV12-3 or TRBV12-4 and TRBJ1-1; D is ambiguous. V was cut by 3 bases and J by 3 bases, with 8 bases left in between. The CDR3 runs to 13 residues. As DNA, the CDR3 is TGTGCCAGCAGTTTTGGTGGGTACACTGAAGCTTTCTTT. Protein: CASSFGGYTEAFF.

This clonotype was seen more than once but under ten times. V is TRBV7-2 and J is TRBJ1-2, with 8 bases fitting TRBD1. The germline CDR1 and CDR2 sequences are SGHTA and FQGNSA. With V trimmed by 1 base and J by 1 base, 8 bases remained unmatched. The CDR3 has 17 amino acids. The CDR3 region has the DNA TGTGCCAGCAGCTTAGGAGGGACAGGAGCCATTAACTATGGCTACACCTTC. Its protein is CASSLGGTGAINYGYTF.

The chain links TRBV11-2 to TRBJ2-5, with 12 nucleotides matching TRBD2. CDR1 is SGHAT and CDR2 is FQNNGV in the germline V gene. With V trimmed by 5 bases and J by 4 bases, 11 bases remained unmatched. This CDR3 contains 17 residues. The DNA for the CDR3 is TGTGCCAGCAGCCCCTACCTGACTAGCGGGAGAGTAGAGACCCAGTACTTC. Translating gives CASSPYLTSGRVETQYF.

V and J are TRBV9 and TRBJ2-2; D uncertain. V was shortened by 0 bases and J by 0 bases, with 6 bases between the two germline ends. Germline CDR1 is SGDLS and CDR2 is YYNGEE. This CDR3 contains 15 residues. The CDR3 DNA is TGTGCCAGCAGCGTAGAGGGATCGAACACCGGGGAGCTGTTTTTT. Residues: CASSVEGSNTGELFF.

The gene calls are TRBV29-1 and TRBJ1-1, with D hard to call. V lost 4 bases and J lost 5, with 14 bases in between. Looked up from germline, CDR1 is SQVTM and CDR2 is ANQGSEA. The CDR3 is 13 residues long. The CDR3 DNA is TGCAGCGTTGCCCTGAACATGGAGACTGAAGCTTTCTTT. It specifies CSVALNMETEAFF.

This clonotype came up many times. J is TRBJ2-1 and V is TRBV28; D may be TRBD2 (6 bases). The germline V gene has CDR1 MDHEN and CDR2 SYDVKM. The CDR3 has 14 residues. V was clipped by 5 bases and J by 4 bases, with 12 bases between them. The CDR3 loop is CASSTRGLYNEQFF. The CDR3, as DNA: TGTGCCAGCAGTACGCGGGGCCTTTACAATGAGCAGTTCTTC.

This clonotype appeared many times. The junction departs from the called germline gene at one end, perhaps through a read error. Here the CDR3 reads CASSLEGNSNQPQHF. In nucleotides, the CDR3 is TGCGCCAGCAGCTTGGAGGGGAATAGCAATCAGCCCCAGCATTTT. This rearrangement joins TRBV11-2 to TRBJ1-5; tentatively, D is TRBD1 (5 bases). The CDR3 has 15 residues. The germline CDR1 and CDR2 sequences are SGHAT and FQNNGV.

The rearrangement joins TRBV3-1 to TRBJ2-1, with 11 bases fitting TRBD2. The CDR3 spans 17 residues. V lost 8 bases, J lost 9 bases, and 18 bases stayed unmatched. Germline-derived CDR1 and CDR2 are LGHDT and YNNKEL (reference sequence). Written as DNA, the CDR3 is TGTGCCAGCTCCAAGGAGGTAGCGGGGGGGCATGGTAGTGAGCAGTTCTTC. This gives the protein CASSKEVAGGHGSEQFF.

At least ten counts were recorded for this clonotype. J is TRBJ2-1 and V is TRBV20-1, with 8 bases lining up with TRBD2. V trimming: 5 bases; J trimming: 7 bases; junction bases outside the gene matches: 10. CDR1 is DFQATT, CDR2 SNEGSKA, per germline (reference sequence). This CDR3 has 14 amino acids. CDR3: CSAEVLAGGNEQFF. Here the CDR3 DNA reads TGCAGTGCTGAGGTCCTAGCGGGCGGAAATGAGCAGTTCTTC.

At least ten counts were recorded for this clonotype. The V and J genes are TRBV6-5 and TRBJ2-1, with D perhaps matching TRBD2 (6 bases). The V and J ends lost 4 bases and 0 bases respectively, with 10 bases between them. Germline V gene lookup returns CDR1 MNHEY and CDR2 SVGAGI. This CDR3 contains 15 residues. The CDR3 DNA reads as TGTGCCAGCAGTTCCGGGACTTCCTCCTACAATGAGCAGTTCTTC. Translation gives CASSSGTSSYNEQFF.

The sample holds many counts of this clonotype. V usage is TRBV12-3 or TRBV12-4 and J usage is TRBJ2-7, with D unresolved. The CDR3 length is 14 residues. Trimming cost V 6 bases and J 2 bases, with 14 bases left between them. CDR3: CASRARSSPYEQYF. The CDR3, as DNA: TGTGCCAGCAGGGCCCGGAGTAGCCCCTACGAGCAGTACTTC.

In regard to this clonotype: Just one base apart from a much larger clone, this may be a read error. This sequence joins TRBV7-7 and TRBJ2-7; D not certain. The CDR3 extends over 13 amino acids. Per germline, CDR1 SSHAT and CDR2 FNYEAQ (reference sequence). CDR3 in amino acids: CASSLDETYEQHF. The CDR3 DNA reads TGTGCTAGCAGCTTGGACGAAACCTACGAGCAGCACTTC.

The rearrangement uses TRBV9 and TRBJ2-1, with TRBD2 identical over 8 bases. The CDR3 sequence is 16 residues long. V lost 0 bases, J lost 2 bases, and 4 bases stayed unmatched. From germline, CDR1 is SGDLS and CDR2 YYNGEE. The DNA for the CDR3 is TGTGCCAGCAGCGTAGATGGTAGCGGGGCCTACAATGAGCAGTTCTTC. Its translation: CASSVDGSGAYNEQFF.

This clonotype has more than one count but fewer than ten. The chain couples TRBV5-6 to TRBJ2-5, with TRBD2 identical over 7 bases. Losses at the gene ends were 1 base for V and 1 base for J; bases not matched to a gene: 13. The CDR3 runs 18 residues. From germline, CDR1 is SGHDT and CDR2 YYEEEE. Written as DNA, the CDR3 is TGTGCCAGCAGCTTGTCCTTGGTGAGAGCGGGGCCCCAAGAGACCCAGTACTTC. It yields the protein CASSLSLVRAGPQETQYF.

This clonotype was counted ten times or more. V is TRBV20-1 and J is TRBJ1-1, with D perhaps TRBD1 (5 bases). This CDR3 comprises 14 residues. Germline loops: CDR1 DFQATT, CDR2 SNEGSKA (reference sequence). This chain's CDR3 is CGLVGARGNTEAFF. Written as DNA, the CDR3 is TGCGGATTAGTAGGGGCGAGGGGGAACACTGAAGCTTTCTTT.

This clonotype was counted only a few times. J is TRBJ2-1 and V is TRBV13, with 7 bases fitting TRBD1. CDR1 PRHDT and CDR2 FYEKMQ come from the germline V gene (reference sequence). The ends lost 3 bases at V and 5 bases at J; junction bases unmatched: 1. The CDR3 covers 13 residues. CDR3: CASSLDRNNEQFF. Written as DNA, the CDR3 is TGTGCCAGCAGCTTGGACAGGAACAATGAGCAGTTCTTC.

Here the CDR3 reads CASSLDSGQSYEQYF. For the CDR3, the DNA is TGCGCCAGCAGCTTGGATTCGGGACAGTCCTACGAGCAGTACTTC. The J gene is TRBJ2-7, the V gene TRBV5-1, with 7 bases matching TRBD1. Germline V CDR1 and CDR2: SGHRS, YFSETQ. V shed 0 bases, J shed 1 base, and the junction held 4 bases outside the gene matches. The CDR3 contains 15 residues.

A few counts support this clonotype. This chain connects TRBV6-5 to TRBJ1-2; weak D call: TRBD1 (5 bases). The CDR3 runs to 12 residues. CDR1 MNHEY and CDR2 SVGAGI come from the germline V gene. Trimming cost V 6 bases and J 8 bases, with 13 bases left between them. This chain's CDR3 is CASRFPGHGYTF. For the CDR3, the DNA is TGTGCCAGCAGATTTCCGGGGCACGGCTACACCTTC.